The 26 T cell receptor beta chains listed next were all sequenced from one sample in a study of CD8 T cells in Susac syndrome. It was with random hexamers that roughly 0.45 to 1 ug RNA was reverse transcribed. TCRdb itself ran the immunoSEQ multiplex PCR reads through MiXCR, one entry per CDR3 protein. Here the sample spans 400,000 or so distinct CDR3 sequences, around 85% being singletons. The sample comprised CD8+ T cells from PBMCs. These receptors were collected from a human donor with multiple sclerosis.

This chain links TRBV27 with TRBJ2-1; 7 bases agree with TRBD1. J gave up 6 bases and V 2 bases, and 4 bases lay outside the gene matches. CDR1 and CDR2 from the germline V gene are MNHEY and SMNVEV (reference sequence). CDR3 length: 14 amino acids. CDR3 amino acids: CASSLGTAFNEQFF. CDR3 in DNA: TGTGCCAGCAGTTTAGGGACAGCTTTCAATGAGCAGTTCTTC.

V gene TRBV27 combines with J gene TRBJ2-1; D not resolved. The V and J ends lost 4 bases and 6 bases respectively, with 10 bases between them. Germline V gene lookup returns CDR1 MNHEY and CDR2 SMNVEV (reference sequence). The CDR3 extends over 13 amino acids. CDR3 loop: CASSSLGTNEQFF. The CDR3 DNA follows: TGTGCCAGCAGTTCCCTAGGTACCAATGAGCAGTTCTTC.

The J gene is TRBJ2-3, the V gene TRBV10-1, with D maybe TRBD2 (5 bases). Germline V gene sequence: CDR1 WNHNN, CDR2 SYGVQD (reference sequence). The CDR3 spans 15 residues. Trimming removed 0 bases from V and 6 bases from J, with 13 bases in between. This CDR3 is CASSESDSTIDTQYF. Here the CDR3 DNA reads TGCGCCAGCAGTGAGTCCGACTCGACTATTGATACGCAGTATTTT.

The V and J genes are TRBV27 and TRBJ2-7; D is unresolved. The ends were cut back, 4 bases at V and 3 bases at J, with 7 bases in the middle. The germline CDR1 and CDR2 sequences are MNHEY and SMNVEV (reference sequence). CDR3 length: 12 residues. In DNA, the CDR3 is TGTGCCAGCAGTTCGGACCTCTACGAGCAGTACTTC. This translates into CASSSDLYEQYF.

The CDR3 DNA reads TGCAGTGCTAGGAGGGGTGGCGACACTGAAGCTTTCTTT. The encoded protein is CSARRGGDTEAFF. The J gene is TRBJ1-1, the V gene TRBV20-1, with TRBD1 as a possible D gene (5 bases). The CDR3 covers 13 residues. V lost 3 bases, J lost 3 bases, and 11 bases lay in between. Germline V gives CDR1 DFQATT, CDR2 SNEGSKA (reference sequence).

The V and J genes are TRBV19 and TRBJ2-7, with TRBD1 as a possible D gene (6 bases). This CDR3 spans 15 amino acids. Trimming pared 0 bases from V and 2 bases from J, leaving 11 bases between. The germline gives CDR1 LNHDA, CDR2 SQIVND (reference sequence). Written as DNA, the CDR3 is TGTGCCAGTAGTATAGATGATCAGGGGCCCTACGAGCAGTACTTC. Protein product: CASSIDDQGPYEQYF.

This clonotype was seen a handful of times. V and J are TRBV19 and TRBJ1-1; D not resolved. Germline-derived CDR1 and CDR2 are LNHDA and SQIVND (reference sequence). This CDR3 is 14 amino acids long. Trimming removed 3 bases at V and 6 bases at J, with 14 bases between. The CDR3, as DNA: TGTGCCAGTAGTATCTTCCTACAGACCCCTGAAGCTTTCTTT. Its translation: CASSIFLQTPEAFF.

This sequence joins TRBV13 and TRBJ2-2; a possible D gene is TRBD1 (5 bases). V lost 5 bases and J 2 bases, leaving 18 bases between the germline ends. Germline V lookup: CDR1 PRHDT, CDR2 FYEKMQ (reference sequence). The CDR3 totals 17 residues. CDR3 protein: CASSGAQDTDNTGELFF. CDR3 nucleotide sequence: TGTGCCAGCAGCGGTGCCCAGGACACCGATAACACCGGGGAGCTGTTTTTT.

This rearrangement joins TRBV18 to TRBJ2-7; possibly TRBD1 for D (6 bases). Trimming stripped 6 bases from V and 0 bases from J, with 15 bases between. CDR3 length equals 15 residues. Germline assignment: CDR1 KGHSH and CDR2 LQKENI. CDR3 sequence (DNA): TGTGCCAGCTCCCACCGGGACACTCGCTCCTACGAGCAGTACTTC. It yields the protein CASSHRDTRSYEQYF.

The V call is TRBV6-5, the J call TRBJ2-1, with a tentative D call TRBD1 (6 bases). The CDR3 has 16 residues. Between the trimmed V and J ends, which lost 2 bases and 0 bases, there was a span of 11 bases. CDR1 and CDR2 from the germline V gene are MNHEY and SVGAGI. CDR3 sequence reads: CASSYHTGNSYNEQFF. The CDR3 region has the DNA TGTGCCAGCAGTTACCATACAGGGAACTCCTACAATGAGCAGTTCTTC.

The chain has TRBV20-1 and TRBJ2-3; TRBD2 matches at 12 bases. There are 15 residues in the CDR3. Germline loops: CDR1 DFQATT, CDR2 SNEGSKA (reference sequence). The ends lost 2 bases at V and 3 bases at J; junction bases unmatched: 3. CDR3 protein: CSARSGTSGTDTQYF. For the CDR3, the DNA is TGCAGTGCTAGATCTGGGACTAGCGGGACAGATACGCAGTATTTT.

The CDR3 spells CASSEWTSGGATPFYSYNEQFF. Written as DNA, the CDR3 is TGTGCCAGCAGTGAATGGACTAGCGGGGGGGCAACACCGTTCTACTCCTACAATGAGCAGTTCTTC. V and J are TRBV6-1 and TRBJ2-1; 15 bases fit TRBD2. CDR1 is MNHNS, CDR2 SASEGT, per germline. The V gene end was trimmed by 2 bases and the J gene end by 0 bases; junction bases not matched to a gene: 14. The CDR3 is made up of 22 amino acids.

The chain links TRBV5-4 to TRBJ1-2; D unresolved. The CDR3 sequence is 11 residues long. Germline-derived CDR1 and CDR2 are SGHNT and YYREEE (reference sequence). V gave up 0 bases and J gave up 4 bases, with 1 base separating them. The CDR3 nucleotides are TGTGCCAGCAGCTTGGTCTATGGCTACACCTTC. It codes for CASSLVYGYTF.

This sequence joins TRBV2 and TRBJ2-2; 12 bases are a match to TRBD2. Per germline, CDR1 SNHLY and CDR2 FYNNEI. This CDR3 region has 16 residues. V shed 2 bases, J shed 7 bases, and the junction held 5 bases outside the gene matches. DNA of the CDR3: TGTGCCAGCAGTGAAACTAGCGGGAGGACAGGCGGGGAGCTGTTTTTT. Residues: CASSETSGRTGGELFF.

J is TRBJ2-7 and V is TRBV4-1, with 7 positions matching TRBD1. Germline V gene data show CDR1 as MGHRA and CDR2 as YSYEKL. Trimming removed 4 bases from V and 3 bases from J; junction bases left unmatched: 9. The CDR3 runs to 15 residues. CDR3 DNA sequence: TGCGCCAGCAGCCCTCGACAGGGATCAAACTACGAGCAGTACTTC. Translating it yields CASSPRQGSNYEQYF.

The chain joins TRBV29-1 to TRBJ1-1; 9 bases align to TRBD1. The CDR3 runs to 14 residues. Germline CDR1 reads SQVTM; CDR2 reads ANQGSEA. The V segment lost 3 bases and the J segment 2 bases; nucleotides outside the gene matches: 4. Here the CDR3 DNA reads TGCAGCGTTGACACAGGGGGCAGAAACACTGAAGCTTTCTTT. Translated, it gives CSVDTGGRNTEAFF.

This clonotype came up a few times. The rearrangement links TRBV7-8 to TRBJ2-7; perhaps TRBD2 as D (5 bases). From germline, CDR1 is SGHVS and CDR2 FQNEAQ. Trimming took off 3 bases at V and 3 bases at J, with 24 bases between the two ends. The CDR3 runs 18 residues. The CDR3 loop is CASSFKLMISEVGYEQYF. Here the CDR3 DNA reads TGTGCCAGCAGCTTCAAGCTAATGATATCGGAGGTCGGCTACGAGCAGTACTTC.

The rearrangement joins TRBV6-2 or TRBV6-3 to TRBJ2-7, with D uncertain. CDR1 and CDR2 (germline): MNHEY, SVGEGT. The length of the CDR3 is 13 residues. The V end lost 5 bases, the J end lost 3 bases, and 11 bases lay between the germline ends. CDR3 sequence reads: CASSSLLDYEQYF. Here the CDR3 DNA reads TGTGCCAGCAGTAGCTTGCTGGACTACGAGCAGTACTTC.

The V call is TRBV2, the J call TRBJ2-1, with D possibly TRBD1 on 6 matching bases. Germline V lookup: CDR1 SNHLY, CDR2 FYNNEI. The CDR3 consists of 15 residues. V lost 2 bases, J lost 4 bases, and 12 bases lay in between. In DNA form, the CDR3 reads TGTGCCAGCAGTGAAAGGGGGAACGGTTACAATGAGCAGTTCTTC. Translating it yields CASSERGNGYNEQFF.

Only one count was recorded for this clonotype. The chain carries TRBV7-9 and TRBJ2-3, with D perhaps TRBD1 (6 bases). CDR3 size: 15 residues. The germline V gene encodes CDR1 SEHNR and CDR2 FQNEAQ (reference sequence). V lost 5 bases, J lost 0 bases, and 12 bases lay in between. The CDR3 sequence is CASSLDSTSTDTQYF. CDR3 nucleotide sequence: TGTGCCAGCAGCCTGGACAGTACTAGCACAGATACGCAGTATTTT. Full variable domain (rest looked up from reference TRBV7-9 and TRBJ2-3): DTGVSQNPRHKITKRGQNVTFRCDPISEHNRLYWYRQTLGQGPEFLTYFQNEAQLEKSRLLSDRFSAERPKGSFSTLEIQRTEQGDSAMYLCASSLDSTSTDTQYFGPGTRLTVL.

V gene TRBV11-2 combines with J gene TRBJ2-3; TRBD2 is a possible D gene (5 bases). The V gene lost 5 bases and the J gene lost 1 base, with 13 bases spanning the gap. Per germline, CDR1 SGHAT and CDR2 FQNNGV. This CDR3 is 15 amino acids long. The CDR3 protein is CASSRGEVGTDTQYF. CDR3 nucleotides: TGTGCCAGCAGCCGGGGTGAGGTTGGCACAGATACGCAGTATTTT.

The chain carries TRBV5-1 and TRBJ2-7, with D perhaps TRBD1 (5 bases). Germline-derived CDR1 and CDR2 are SGHRS and YFSETQ. Trimming stripped 0 bases from V and 5 bases from J, with 15 bases between. The CDR3 extends over 15 amino acids. The CDR3 DNA is TGCGCCAGCAGCTTGGCCGGCAGGGTTTCTGACGAGCAGTACTTC. Translating it yields CASSLAGRVSDEQYF.

The chain uses TRBV6-5 and TRBJ2-4, with 9 bases matching TRBD2. CDR3 size: 21 residues. CDR1 is MNHEY, CDR2 SVGAGI, per germline. V shed 4 bases and J 2 bases; nucleotides not matched to a gene: 21. CDR3 region: CASSSPLGVAGVGSTKNIQYF. As DNA, the CDR3 is TGTGCCAGCAGTTCCCCCCTGGGGGTAGCGGGAGTCGGCTCTACCAAAAACATTCAGTACTTC.

The chain joins TRBV6-1 to TRBJ2-7; D perhaps matches TRBD2 (5 bases). V lost 2 bases, J lost 5 bases, and 22 bases lay in between. Germline V CDR1 and CDR2: MNHNS, SASEGT. The CDR3 covers 17 residues. CDR3 bases: TGTGCCAGCAGTGAAATCTTACTCATTGAGGGTTCTAACGAGCAGTACTTC. Its translation: CASSEILLIEGSNEQYF.

The chain combines TRBV6-5 with TRBJ1-2; D call uncertain. This CDR3 region has 15 residues. The germline CDR1 and CDR2 sequences are MNHEY and SVGAGI. The ends were cut back, 6 bases at V and 0 bases at J, with 14 bases in the middle. The CDR3 DNA follows: TGTGCCAGCAGCCCACGGGATTCAGCTAACTATGGCTACACCTTC. Protein sequence: CASSPRDSANYGYTF.

This chain joins TRBV6-5 and TRBJ2-7; D gene unclear. This CDR3 region has 15 residues. CDR1 and CDR2 from the germline V gene are MNHEY and SVGAGI. V was cut by 0 bases and J by 4 bases, with 13 bases left in between. CDR3 DNA: TGTGCCAGCAGTTACTCGCGGCAGGTTGGTTACGAGCAGTACTTC. As protein: CASSYSRQVGYEQYF.